The rows below give T cell receptor beta chains drawn from one sample of a study of blood T cell repertoires in COVID-19. Profiling relied on immunoSEQ multiplex PCR, and the TCRdb table lists in-frame clones only, not all of them. Among about 200,000 clones listed, around 76% were seen once. The sample comprised peripheral blood. The receptors were sampled from a woman between 55 and 75 years old with COVID-19, enrolled during active disease. Both conserved end residues are part of each CDR3. D genes are given only for firm matches.

d_gene	j_gene	v_gene	CDR3aa	CDR3nt
-	TRBJ2-2	TRBV7-5	CARSLRGLAGPGELFF	TGTGCCAGAAGCTTACGAGGACTAGCGGGCCCCGGGGAGCTGTTTTTT
-	TRBJ2-7	TRBV28	CASSFQGGWAYEQYF	TGTGCCAGCAGTTTCCAGGGTGGTTGGGCCTACGAGCAGTACTTC
-	TRBJ1-5	TRBV7-9	CASSLLSDQPQHF	TGTGCCAGCAGCTTACTCAGCGATCAGCCCCAGCATTTT
TRBD2	TRBJ2-5	TRBV6-2/TRBV6-3	CASSSRGGTQYF	TGTGCCAGCAGTTCTCGGGGGGGGACCCAGTACTTC
TRBD2	TRBJ2-1	TRBV19	CASSPSSGRAYNEQFF	TGTGCCAGTAGTCCCTCTAGCGGGAGGGCCTACAATGAGCAGTTCTTC
TRBD2	TRBJ2-5	TRBV6-2/TRBV6-3	CASSKQGLAGETQYF	TGTGCCAGCAGTAAGCAGGGACTAGCAGGGGAGACCCAGTACTTC
TRBD2	TRBJ2-3	TRBV18	CASSPLAGGFADTQYF	TGTGCCAGCTCACCATTAGCGGGGGGGTTCGCAGATACGCAGTATTTT
-	TRBJ1-4	TRBV5-1	CASSFNRATNEKLFF	TGCGCCAGCAGTTTCAACAGGGCAACTAATGAAAAACTGTTTTTT
-	TRBJ1-2	TRBV7-2	CASSLEQAANYGYTF	TGTGCCAGCAGCTTAGAACAGGCCGCTAACTATGGCTACACCTTC
-	TRBJ2-7	TRBV10-2	CASSDAGSGPQYF	TGCGCCAGCAGTGATGCGGGATCCGGCCCGCAGTACTTC
-	TRBJ2-5	TRBV7-7	CASSLDAGETQYF	TGTGCTAGCAGCTTAGACGCCGGGGAGACCCAGTACTTC
TRBD1	TRBJ1-6	TRBV7-8	CASSLTVAGGSYNSPLHF	TGTGCCAGCAGCTTAACGGTGGCAGGGGGCTCCTATAATTCACCCCTCCACTTT
TRBD2	TRBJ2-1	TRBV15	CATSRDQRSGGPSLEQFF	TGTGCCACCAGCAGAGATCAGAGAAGCGGGGGACCCTCCTTGGAGCAGTTCTTC